Below are 32 T cell receptor beta chains sequenced from a single sample in a study of PD-L1 blockade in urothelial cancer. Measured with immunoSEQ multiplex PCR; TCRdb has only the in-frame clones, and not every one. The data show tens of thousands of clones, with around 74% seen just once and around 9.3% held by the top ten. The time point is: pretreatment peripheral blood. The starting material was PBMCs, obtained around atezolizumab (anti-PD-L1) treatment. These receptors came from a man between 65 and 80 years old with urothelial cancer.

The chain combines TRBV18 with TRBJ2-1; 9 bases are shared with TRBD2. With V trimmed by 3 bases and J by 5 bases, 2 bases remained unmatched. Germline values: CDR1 KGHSH, CDR2 LQKENI. The CDR3 contains 14 residues. The CDR3 DNA reads as TGTGCCAGCTCACCGACTAGCGGTCACAATGAGCAGTTCTTC. It specifies CASSPTSGHNEQFF.

This chain uses TRBV5-8 with TRBJ1-1, with a possible D match to TRBD1 (6 bases). The V end was cut by 0 bases, the J end by 1 base, with 13 bases between. CDR1 is SGHTS and CDR2 is YDEGEE in the germline V gene. The CDR3 contains 16 residues. The CDR3: CASSLDSGEENTEAFF. The CDR3 DNA sequence: TGTGCCAGCAGCTTGGACTCAGGGGAAGAGAACACTGAAGCTTTCTTT.

This clone was seen a single time. The gene calls are TRBV28 and TRBJ1-2; D is perhaps TRBD1 (5 bases). Between the trimmed V and J ends, which lost 3 bases and 3 bases, there was a span of 14 bases. The CDR3 has 15 amino acids. The germline V gene encodes CDR1 MDHEN and CDR2 SYDVKM. CDR3 nucleotides: TGTGCCAGCAGTTTGGGGCAGGGAGGGTACTATGGCTACACCTTC. This sequence encodes CASSLGQGGYYGYTF.

The rearrangement uses TRBV2 and TRBJ2-2; D might be TRBD2 (5 bases). V was trimmed by 4 bases and J by 5 bases, leaving 11 bases between them. The germline V gene encodes CDR1 SNHLY and CDR2 FYNNEI. The CDR3 covers 14 residues. The CDR3 here is CASSGRVGTGELFF. The CDR3 DNA sequence: TGTGCCAGCAGTGGGCGGGTGGGAACCGGGGAGCTGTTTTTT.

J is TRBJ1-1 and V is TRBV7-2; D may be TRBD1 (5 bases). CDR1 and CDR2 from the germline V gene are SGHTA and FQGNSA. The CDR3 has 15 residues. Trimming took 5 bases from V and 2 from J, leaving 15 bases between them. The CDR3 here is CASSPDGGINTEAFF. In DNA, the CDR3 is TGTGCCAGCAGCCCGGACGGGGGGATCAACACTGAAGCTTTCTTT. Based on the CDR3 plus reference TRBV7-2 and TRBJ1-1, the full variable domain is GAGVSQSPSNKVTEKGKDVELRCDPISGHTALYWYRQSLGQGLEFLIYFQGNSAPDKSGLPSDRFSAERTGGSVSTLTIQRTQQEDSAVYLCASSPDGGINTEAFFGQGTRLTVV.

The rearrangement uses TRBV28 and TRBJ2-3, with 14 bases lining up with TRBD2. The CDR3 runs 17 residues. V dropped 0 bases and J dropped 3; count of bases not matched to a gene: 2. The germline V gene has CDR1 MDHEN and CDR2 SYDVKM. CDR3 sequence reads: CASSLWTSGRGTDTQYF. The CDR3 bases are TGTGCCAGCAGTTTATGGACTAGCGGGAGGGGGACAGATACGCAGTATTTT.

This clone appeared a single time. The chain combines TRBV4-2 with TRBJ2-7; D possibly corresponds to TRBD1 (6 bases). This CDR3 spans 15 amino acids. Germline lookup yields CDR1 LGHNA and CDR2 YNFKEQ. With 2 bases removed from V and 3 bases from J, the gap between germline ends came to 14 bases. The CDR3 DNA sequence: TGTGCCAGCAGCCAAAGTTCCCAGGGGTACTACGAGCAGTACTTC. It encodes CASSQSSQGYYEQYF.

This clone was seen more than once but under ten times. The chain joins TRBV6-1 to TRBJ1-2, with 11 nucleotides matching TRBD1. The CDR3 is 16 residues long. Germline loops: CDR1 MNHNS, CDR2 SASEGT. Trimming at V came to 4 bases and at J to 5 bases, leaving 9 bases not matched to a gene. CDR3 in amino acids: CASSAIRTGGGYGYTF. The CDR3 DNA follows: TGTGCCAGCAGTGCGATCCGGACAGGGGGCGGGTATGGCTACACCTTC.

The CDR3 sequence is CASSFRSTSTDTQYF. The CDR3 bases are TGTGCCAGCAGCTTTCGATCTACTAGCACAGATACGCAGTATTTT. The chain recombines TRBV7-2 with TRBJ2-3, with unresolved D. The germline CDR1 and CDR2 sequences are SGHTA and FQGNSA. V was cut by 3 bases and J by 0 bases, with 10 bases left in between. The CDR3 runs to 15 residues.

The J gene is TRBJ2-2, the V gene TRBV5-1; D possibly corresponds to TRBD2 (6 bases). Looked up from germline, CDR1 is SGHRS and CDR2 is YFSETQ. This CDR3 is 14 amino acids long. Trimming took 0 bases from V and 6 from J, leaving 9 bases between them. The CDR3 DNA sequence: TGCGCCAGCAGCTTGGAAGGAGGGCCCGGGGAGCTGTTTTTT. Translation gives CASSLEGGPGELFF.

The chain links TRBV21-1 to TRBJ1-1. TRBV21-1 is listed as a pseudogene. The length of the CDR3 is 17 residues. The CDR3 DNA is TGTGCCAGCAGCAAAGTGGGCAGCGGGGGGGTGAACACTGAAGCTTTCTTT. Encoded protein: CASSKVGSGGVNTEAFF.

This clone was seen a few times. The V gene is TRBV27, the J gene TRBJ1-4, with TRBD1 matching over 8 bases. This CDR3 has 16 amino acids. Looked up from germline, CDR1 is MNHEY and CDR2 is SMNVEV (reference sequence). Trimming at V came to 7 bases and at J to 4 bases, leaving 11 bases not matched to a gene. CDR3 amino acids: CASKSPTGGLNEKLFF. The CDR3 nucleotides are TGTGCCAGCAAGTCTCCCACAGGGGGGCTTAATGAAAAACTGTTTTTT.

The chain recombines TRBV7-9 with TRBJ1-1; D unresolved. V was shortened by 11 bases and J by 4 bases, with 14 bases between the two germline ends. Germline loops: CDR1 SEHNR, CDR2 FQNEAQ (reference sequence). CDR3 length: 12 amino acids. The CDR3 protein is CASGGGSTEAFF. For the CDR3, the DNA is TGTGCCTCCGGAGGTGGCAGCACTGAAGCTTTCTTT.

This clone was counted a single time. The chain employs TRBV6-6 and TRBJ2-7, with D maybe TRBD1 (5 bases). The germline V gene encodes CDR1 MNHNY and CDR2 SVGAGI (reference sequence). Trimming cost V 2 bases and J 5 bases, with 10 bases left between them. This CDR3 comprises 13 residues. CDR3 coding DNA: TGTGCCAGCAGTTACCAGGGTAGGGACGAGCAGTACTTC. Residues: CASSYQGRDEQYF.

The chain has TRBV2 and TRBJ1-1, with D hard to call. The CDR3 consists of 12 residues. Between the trimmed V and J ends, which lost 2 bases and 4 bases, there was a span of 5 bases. Germline values: CDR1 SNHLY, CDR2 FYNNEI. The CDR3 sequence is CASSEYTTEAFF. The CDR3 nucleotides read TGTGCCAGCAGTGAATACACCACTGAAGCTTTCTTT.

V gene TRBV21-1 combines with J gene TRBJ2-7; no DNA check was done on the table's D call, TRBD2. TRBV21-1 is noted as a pseudogene. CDR3 size: 23 residues. The CDR3 region is CASSLRLTDRGEKAGGPSYEQYF. CDR3 DNA: TGTGCCAGCAGCCTCCGACTCACGGACAGGGGGGAAAAAGCGGGAGGGCCTTCCTACGAGCAGTACTTC.

This sequence joins TRBV5-6 and TRBJ1-3; D possibly corresponds to TRBD1 (5 bases). This CDR3 has 15 amino acids. The germline gives CDR1 SGHDT, CDR2 YYEEEE. Trimming removed 4 bases at V and 0 bases at J, with 11 bases between. The CDR3 loop is CASSIGQHSGNTIYF. CDR3 in DNA: TGTGCCAGCAGCATAGGACAACACTCTGGAAACACCATATATTTT.

The rearrangement joins TRBV18 to TRBJ2-1; 9 bases are a match to TRBD2. Per the germline V gene, CDR1 is KGHSH and CDR2 is LQKENI. This CDR3 is built from 16 residues. Germline trimming cut 0 bases from V and 10 bases from J; bases unmatched to any gene: 10. CDR3 residues: CASSPPAGGPGDEQFF. CDR3 nucleotides: TGTGCCAGCTCACCACCGGCGGGAGGGCCAGGAGACGAGCAGTTCTTC.

The rearrangement uses TRBV5-1 and TRBJ2-7; 7 bases are shared with TRBD1. The germline V gene has CDR1 SGHRS and CDR2 YFSETQ. This CDR3 has 15 amino acids. V lost 0 bases to trimming and J lost 5 bases; unmatched junction nucleotides: 8. CDR3 residues: CASSLEGGAGDEQYF. CDR3 DNA: TGCGCCAGCAGCTTGGAAGGGGGCGCAGGGGACGAGCAGTACTTC.

The rearrangement uses TRBV6-1 and TRBJ2-7; D gene uncertain. This CDR3 comprises 11 residues. Per the germline V gene, CDR1 is MNHNS and CDR2 is SASEGT. Trimming cost V 3 bases and J 3 bases, with 3 bases left between them. CDR3 sequence: CASSDLYEQYF. In nucleotides, the CDR3 is TGTGCCAGCAGTGACCTCTACGAGCAGTACTTC.

V and J are TRBV18 and TRBJ2-3, with D tentatively TRBD1 (6 bases). Per germline, CDR1 KGHSH and CDR2 LQKENI. This CDR3 is 14 amino acids long. Trimming pared 0 bases from V and 6 bases from J, leaving 10 bases between. The CDR3 DNA follows: TGTGCCAGCTCACCACCAGCAGGGGCGGATACGCAGTATTTT. Amino acids: CASSPPAGADTQYF. The variable domain in full, with the rest retrieved from reference TRBV18 and TRBJ2-3, is NAGVMQNPRHLVRRRGQEARLRCSPMKGHSHVYWYRQLPEEGLKFMVYLQKENIIDESGMPKERFSAEFPKEGPSILRIQQVVRGDSAAYFCASSPPAGADTQYFGPGTRLTVL.

The rearrangement uses TRBV30 and TRBJ2-3; D remains ambiguous. This CDR3 is built from 11 residues. With 5 bases removed from V and 0 bases from J, the gap between germline ends came to 3 bases. CDR1 and CDR2 from the germline V gene are GTSNPN and SVGIG (reference sequence). CDR3 residues: CAWLSTDTQYF. DNA for the CDR3: TGTGCCTGGCTCAGCACAGATACGCAGTATTTT.

The genes are TRBV10-1 and TRBJ2-7; TRBD1 aligns across 9 bases. The CDR3 consists of 17 residues. The germline V gene encodes CDR1 WNHNN and CDR2 SYGVQD (reference sequence). Trimming took 10 bases from V and 0 from J; bases not matched to a gene: 16. CDR3 sequence reads: CANPRDRAGPRSYEQYF. Written as DNA, the CDR3 is TGCGCCAACCCGAGGGACAGGGCCGGACCCCGCTCCTACGAGCAGTACTTC.

The rearrangement links TRBV5-4 to TRBJ1-4, with D uncertain. CDR1 SGHNT and CDR2 YYREEE come from the germline V gene (reference sequence). The CDR3 length is 13 residues. V lost 7 bases, J lost 0 bases, and 7 bases lay in between. In DNA form, the CDR3 reads TGTGCCAGCCAGGATCCAACTAATGAAAAACTGTTTTTT. Encoded protein: CASQDPTNEKLFF.

This clone has more than one count but fewer than ten. The chain carries TRBV5-4 and TRBJ1-2; no clear D gene. V was pared by 2 bases and J by 3 bases, with 8 bases between. There are 13 residues in the CDR3. Per the germline V gene, CDR1 is SGHNT and CDR2 is YYREEE (reference sequence). CDR3 in DNA: TGTGCCAGCAGCTTTTCAGAAGACTATGGCTACACCTTC. Encoded protein: CASSFSEDYGYTF.

The chain is built from TRBV10-3 and TRBJ2-1; 9 nucleotides agree with TRBD2. Losses at the gene ends were 7 bases for V and 5 bases for J; bases not matched to a gene: 9. Germline V gene data show CDR1 as ENHRY and CDR2 as SYGVKD. The CDR3 has 15 residues. CDR3: CAIMRSGRPNNEQFF. The DNA of the CDR3 is TGTGCCATCATGCGAAGCGGGAGGCCCAACAATGAGCAGTTCTTC.

In this sample, this clone turned up a few times. The genes are TRBV25-1 and TRBJ1-1, with D hard to call. This CDR3 contains 14 residues. Germline values: CDR1 MGHDK, CDR2 SYGVNS. V dropped 3 bases and J dropped 3 bases, with 11 bases sitting between them. The CDR3 loop reads CASSETEGDTEAFF. The CDR3 region has the DNA TGTGCCAGCAGTGAGACGGAGGGAGACACTGAAGCTTTCTTT.

The CDR3 loop is CAGGRFAQDTQYF. DNA for the CDR3: TGTGCCGGCGGGAGATTCGCACAAGATACGCAGTATTTT. V gene TRBV2 combines with J gene TRBJ2-3; 7 nucleotides agree with TRBD2. The germline V gene has CDR1 SNHLY and CDR2 FYNNEI. The CDR3 extends over 13 amino acids. Trimming removed 11 bases from V and 5 bases from J; junction bases left unmatched: 10. Complete variable domain (other parts from reference TRBV2 and TRBJ2-3): EPEVTQTPSHQVTQMGQEVILRCVPISNHLYFYWYRQILGQKVEFLVSFYNNEISEKSEIFDDQFSVERPDGSNFTLKIRSTKLEDSAMYFCAGGRFAQDTQYFGPGTRLTVL.

V is TRBV28 and J is TRBJ2-3; 11 bases agree with TRBD2. Germline trimming cut 7 bases from V and 6 bases from J; bases unmatched to any gene: 6. The CDR3 extends over 14 amino acids. Germline CDR1 MDHEN, CDR2 SYDVKM. Written as DNA, the CDR3 is TGTGCCAGCAACATAGCGGGGGGGTCGGATACGCAGTATTTT. This encodes CASNIAGGSDTQYF.

The count of this clone is one. The CDR3 sequence is CASSSGTGSLVDTQYF. The CDR3 region has the DNA TGCGCCAGCAGCTCAGGAACCGGAAGCCTTGTGGATACGCAGTATTTT. The chain combines TRBV5-1 with TRBJ2-3; D is undetermined. V dropped 3 bases and J dropped 6 bases, with 20 bases sitting between them. This CDR3 contains 16 residues. From germline, CDR1 is SGHRS and CDR2 YFSETQ.

The chain links TRBV28 to TRBJ1-2; D may be TRBD1 (6 bases). The CDR3 covers 17 residues. Germline V gene sequence: CDR1 MDHEN, CDR2 SYDVKM. V lost 7 bases, J lost 1 base, and 22 bases lay in between. CDR3 DNA: TGTGCCAGCACCTCTCCGGGGGGCGCGATTTTTAACTATGGCTACACCTTC. Translation: CASTSPGGAIFNYGYTF.

The rearrangement uses TRBV2 and TRBJ1-4, with unresolved D. CDR3 length: 15 residues. Trimming stripped 6 bases from V and 7 bases from J, with 18 bases between. Per germline, CDR1 SNHLY and CDR2 FYNNEI. CDR3 coding DNA: TGTGCCAGCAGGCCCGAGGCCACGGGAGGTGAAAAACTGTTTTTT. Amino acid sequence: CASRPEATGGEKLFF.